This T cell receptor beta chain was recorded in a study of CD8 T cells in ankylosing spondylitis. TCRdb re-derived calls from the 5' RACE reads in MiXCR, one entry per CDR3 protein. The sample includes around 250,000 distinct CDR3 sequences, 15% to 20% of them seen just once. CDR3 length equals 15 residues. After removal of 4 bases from V and 3 bases from J, the junction contained 8 bases not matched to a gene. The germline V gene encodes CDR1 SGHRS and CDR2 YFSETQ. Sequenced material: blood, either unsorted or a sorted T cell fraction (not recorded which). The TCR sequence derives from a male donor with ankylosing spondylitis or in good health (not recorded which). The V gene is TRBV5-1, the J gene TRBJ2-7, with 9 bases lining up with TRBD2. DNA for the CDR3: TGCGCCAGCAGCCGCGACGGGACTAGCAGCTACGAGCAGTACTTC. Amino acid sequence: CASSRDGTSSYEQYF.